This T cell receptor (beta chain) was profiled in a study of T-cell reconstitution after alpha-beta-depleted transplantation in children. Findings of the study overall: Expanded graft clones, several hundred of them, were reportedly the source of alpha-beta T cells about two months after transplant.

Unique molecular identifiers featured in how the TCRbeta library was prepared. TCRdb re-called the PCR reads with MiXCR, one entry per CDR3 protein. The data contain over 120,000 distinct CDR3 sequences, more than 8% of them singletons. V was pared by 5 bases and J by 2 bases, with 18 bases between. The germline V gene has CDR1 DFQATT and CDR2 SNEGSKA (reference sequence). The CDR3 covers 15 residues. In its sample, this clonotype was seen many times. What it binds is not known. This chain connects TRBV20-1 to TRBJ2-5; tentative D call: TRBD2 (6 bases). The sample in question was PBMCs, mostly from graft donor cells, obtained 180 days after TCRalphabeta/CD19-depleted stem cell transplant. This TCR was sampled from a female patient aged 2 to 10 who had a stem cell transplant for congenital amegakaryocytic thrombocytopenia, so the T cells may come from the graft donor. In DNA form, the CDR3 reads TGCAGTGCTTTCCCTAGGGCGGGGCGGCAAGAGACCCAGTACTTC. Protein sequence: CSAFPRAGRQETQYF.